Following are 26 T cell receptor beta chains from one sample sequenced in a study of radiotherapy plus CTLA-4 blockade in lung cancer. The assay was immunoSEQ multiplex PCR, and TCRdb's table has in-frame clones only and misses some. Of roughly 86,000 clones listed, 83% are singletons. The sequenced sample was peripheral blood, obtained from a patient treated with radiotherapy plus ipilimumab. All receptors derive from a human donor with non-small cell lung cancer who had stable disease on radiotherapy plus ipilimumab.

CDR3 sequence: CASSIRSPNTEAFF. In DNA, the CDR3 is TGCGCCAGCAGCATTAGGTCCCCGAACACTGAAGCTTTCTTT. The chain joins TRBV5-1 to TRBJ1-1; D is unresolved. Germline V gene sequence: CDR1 SGHRS, CDR2 YFSETQ. There are 14 residues in the CDR3. V was cut by 4 bases and J by 1 base, with 11 bases left in between. Supplemented by reference TRBV5-1 and TRBJ1-1, the full variable domain reads KAGVTQTPRYLIKTRGQQVTLSCSPISGHRSVSWYQQTPGQGLQFLFEYFSETQRNKGNFPGRFSGRQFSNSRSEMNVSTLELGDSALYLCASSIRSPNTEAFFGQGTRLTVV.

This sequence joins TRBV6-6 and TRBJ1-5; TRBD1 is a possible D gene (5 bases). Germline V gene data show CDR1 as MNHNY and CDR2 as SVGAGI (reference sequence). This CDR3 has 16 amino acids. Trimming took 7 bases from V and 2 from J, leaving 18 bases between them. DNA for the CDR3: TGTGCCAGCACCCCCATCGGGGGGGACGGCAATCAGCCCCAGCATTTT. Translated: CASTPIGGDGNQPQHF.

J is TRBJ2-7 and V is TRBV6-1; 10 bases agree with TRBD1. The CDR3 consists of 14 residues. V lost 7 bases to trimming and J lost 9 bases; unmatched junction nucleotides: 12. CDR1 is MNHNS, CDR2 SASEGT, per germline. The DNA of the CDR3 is TGTGCCAGCACCCTAGACAGGGGGCTAGCAGCGCAGTACTTC. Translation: CASTLDRGLAAQYF.

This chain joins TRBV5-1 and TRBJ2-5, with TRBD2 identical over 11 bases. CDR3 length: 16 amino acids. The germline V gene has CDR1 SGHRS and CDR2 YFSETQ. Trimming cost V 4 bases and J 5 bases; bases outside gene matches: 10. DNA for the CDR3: TGCGCCAGCAGCCGAACTAGCGGGAGTGGGGGGGAGACCCAGTACTTC. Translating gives CASSRTSGSGGETQYF.

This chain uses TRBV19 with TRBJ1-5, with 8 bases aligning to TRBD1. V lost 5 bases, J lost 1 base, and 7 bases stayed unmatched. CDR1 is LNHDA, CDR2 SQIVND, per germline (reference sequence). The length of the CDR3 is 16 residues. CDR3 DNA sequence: TGTGCCAGTAGTTTAACAGGGGGTCGGAGCAATCAGCCCCAGCATTTT. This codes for CASSLTGGRSNQPQHF.

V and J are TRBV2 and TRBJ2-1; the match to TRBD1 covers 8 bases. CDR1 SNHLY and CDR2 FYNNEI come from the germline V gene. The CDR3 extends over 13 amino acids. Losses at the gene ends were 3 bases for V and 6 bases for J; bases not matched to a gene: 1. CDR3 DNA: TGTGCCAGCAGTGAGGACAGGGTCAATGAGCAGTTCTTC. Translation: CASSEDRVNEQFF.

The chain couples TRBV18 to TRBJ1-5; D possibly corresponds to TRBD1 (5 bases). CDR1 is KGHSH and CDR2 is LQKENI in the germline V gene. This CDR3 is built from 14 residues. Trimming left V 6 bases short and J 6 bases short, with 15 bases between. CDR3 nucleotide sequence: TGTGCCAGCTCGCGCGGGGGGTCCGGTCAGCCCCAGCATTTT. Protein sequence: CASSRGGSGQPQHF.

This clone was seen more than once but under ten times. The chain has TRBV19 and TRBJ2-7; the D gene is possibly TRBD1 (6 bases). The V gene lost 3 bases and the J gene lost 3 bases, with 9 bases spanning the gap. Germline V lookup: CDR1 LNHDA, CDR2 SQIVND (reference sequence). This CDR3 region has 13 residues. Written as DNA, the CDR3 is TGTGCCAGTAGTATCGACAGGAGCTACGAGCAGTACTTC. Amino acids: CASSIDRSYEQYF.

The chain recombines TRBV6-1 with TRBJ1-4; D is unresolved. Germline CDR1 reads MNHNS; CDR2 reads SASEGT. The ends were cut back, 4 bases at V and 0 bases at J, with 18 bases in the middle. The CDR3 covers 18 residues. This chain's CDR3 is CASSGIRQGPPTNEKLFF. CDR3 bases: TGTGCCAGCAGTGGGATAAGACAAGGACCCCCAACTAATGAAAAACTGTTTTTT.

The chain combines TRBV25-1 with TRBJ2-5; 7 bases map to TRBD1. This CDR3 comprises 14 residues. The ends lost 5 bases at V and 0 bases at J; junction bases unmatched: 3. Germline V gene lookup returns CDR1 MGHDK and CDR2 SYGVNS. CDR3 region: CASSRDSNQETQYF. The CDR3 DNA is TGTGCCAGCAGTAGGGACAGCAACCAAGAGACCCAGTACTTC.

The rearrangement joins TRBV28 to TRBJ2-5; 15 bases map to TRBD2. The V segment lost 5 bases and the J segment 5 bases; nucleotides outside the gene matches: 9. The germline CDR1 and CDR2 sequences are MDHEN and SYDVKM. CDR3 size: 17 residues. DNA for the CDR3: TGTGCCAGCAGTAATGGACTAGCGGGAGGGCATCGGGAGACCCAGTACTTC. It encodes CASSNGLAGGHRETQYF.

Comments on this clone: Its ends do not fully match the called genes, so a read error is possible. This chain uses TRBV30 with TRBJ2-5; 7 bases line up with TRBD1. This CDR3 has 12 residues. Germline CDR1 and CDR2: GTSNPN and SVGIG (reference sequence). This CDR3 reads CAWRRGQGTQYF. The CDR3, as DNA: TGTGCCTGGAGGAGGGGGCAAGGGACCCAGTACTTC.

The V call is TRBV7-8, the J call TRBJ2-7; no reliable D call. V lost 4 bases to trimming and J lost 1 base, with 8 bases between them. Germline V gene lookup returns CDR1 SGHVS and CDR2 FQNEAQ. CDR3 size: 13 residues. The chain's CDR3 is CASSSFRSYEQYF. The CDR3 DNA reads TGTGCCAGCAGCTCCTTCAGGTCCTACGAGCAGTACTTC.

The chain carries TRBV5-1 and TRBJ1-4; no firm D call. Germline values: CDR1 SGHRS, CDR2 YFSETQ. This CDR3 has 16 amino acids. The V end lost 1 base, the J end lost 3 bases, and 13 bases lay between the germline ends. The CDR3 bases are TGCGCCAGCAGCTTGAGGGCAGCCGGTTCTAATGAAAAACTGTTTTTT. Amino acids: CASSLRAAGSNEKLFF.

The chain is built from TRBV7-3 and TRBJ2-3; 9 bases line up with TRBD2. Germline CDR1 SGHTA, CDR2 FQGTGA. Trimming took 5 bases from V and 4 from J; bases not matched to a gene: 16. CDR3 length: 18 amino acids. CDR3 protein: CASSPRKVLVAGADTQYF. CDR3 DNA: TGTGCCAGCAGCCCCCGAAAGGTTTTGGTAGCGGGGGCAGATACGCAGTATTTT.

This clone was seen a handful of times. This chain's CDR3 is CASSPGGLAGGNEQFF. The CDR3 DNA sequence: TGTGCCAGCAGCCCCGGGGGACTAGCGGGAGGCAATGAGCAGTTCTTC. The chain carries TRBV5-4 and TRBJ2-1; TRBD2 aligns across 15 bases. With V trimmed by 4 bases and J by 6 bases, 5 bases remained unmatched. The CDR3 is 16 amino acids. Germline V gene data show CDR1 as SGHNT and CDR2 as YYREEE (reference sequence).

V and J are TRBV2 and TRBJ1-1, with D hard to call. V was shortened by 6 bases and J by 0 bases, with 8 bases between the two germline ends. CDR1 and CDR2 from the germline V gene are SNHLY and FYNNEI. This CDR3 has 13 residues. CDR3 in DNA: TGTGCCAGCAGGGGAACGATGAACACTGAAGCTTTCTTT. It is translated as CASRGTMNTEAFF.

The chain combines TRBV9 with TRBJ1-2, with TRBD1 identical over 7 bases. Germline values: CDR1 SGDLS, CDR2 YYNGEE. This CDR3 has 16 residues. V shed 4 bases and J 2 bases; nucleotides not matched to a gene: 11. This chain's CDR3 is CASSFYDRVGNYGYTF. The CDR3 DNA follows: TGTGCCAGCAGCTTTTACGACAGGGTGGGAAACTATGGCTACACCTTC.

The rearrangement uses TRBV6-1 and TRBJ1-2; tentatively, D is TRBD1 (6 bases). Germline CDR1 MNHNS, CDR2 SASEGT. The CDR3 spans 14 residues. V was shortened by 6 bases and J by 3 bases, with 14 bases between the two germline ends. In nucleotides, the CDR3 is TGTGCCAGCAGGAACAGGGTATCGGACTATGGCTACACCTTC. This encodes CASRNRVSDYGYTF.

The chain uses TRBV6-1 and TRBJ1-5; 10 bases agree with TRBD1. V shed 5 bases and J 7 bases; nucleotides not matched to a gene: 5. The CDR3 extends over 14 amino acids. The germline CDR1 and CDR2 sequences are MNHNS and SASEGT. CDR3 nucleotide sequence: TGTGCCAGCAGTAAGGACAGGGGGAGGCAGCCCCAGCATTTT. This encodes CASSKDRGRQPQHF.

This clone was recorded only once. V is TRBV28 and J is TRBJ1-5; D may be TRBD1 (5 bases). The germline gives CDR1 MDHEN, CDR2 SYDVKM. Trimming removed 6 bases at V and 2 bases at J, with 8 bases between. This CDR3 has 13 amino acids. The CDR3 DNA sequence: TGTGCCAGCAGCGACAGTGGCAATCAGCCCCAGCATTTT. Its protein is CASSDSGNQPQHF.

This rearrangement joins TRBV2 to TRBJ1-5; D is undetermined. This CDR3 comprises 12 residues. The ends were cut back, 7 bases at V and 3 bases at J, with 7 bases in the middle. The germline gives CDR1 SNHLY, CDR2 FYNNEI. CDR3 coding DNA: TGTGCCAGCACGGGAGCCAATCAGCCCCAGCATTTT. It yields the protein CASTGANQPQHF.

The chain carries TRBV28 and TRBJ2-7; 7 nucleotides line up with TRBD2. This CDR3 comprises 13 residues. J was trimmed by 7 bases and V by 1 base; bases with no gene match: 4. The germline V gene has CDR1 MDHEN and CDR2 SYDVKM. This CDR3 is CASSLFGRGEQYF. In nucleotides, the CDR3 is TGTGCCAGCAGTTTATTTGGGCGGGGGGAGCAGTACTTC.

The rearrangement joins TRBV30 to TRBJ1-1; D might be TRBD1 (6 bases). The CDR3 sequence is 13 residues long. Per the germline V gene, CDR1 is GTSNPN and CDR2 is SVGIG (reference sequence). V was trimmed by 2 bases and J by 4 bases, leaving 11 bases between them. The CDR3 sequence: CAWSITGSTEAFF. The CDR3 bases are TGTGCCTGGAGTATCACAGGGAGCACTGAAGCTTTCTTT.

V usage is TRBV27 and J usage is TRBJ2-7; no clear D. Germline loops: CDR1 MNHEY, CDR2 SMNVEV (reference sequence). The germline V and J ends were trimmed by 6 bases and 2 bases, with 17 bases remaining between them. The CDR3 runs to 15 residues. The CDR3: CASSTGFNDTYEQYF. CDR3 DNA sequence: TGTGCCAGCAGCACGGGCTTTAACGATACCTACGAGCAGTACTTC.

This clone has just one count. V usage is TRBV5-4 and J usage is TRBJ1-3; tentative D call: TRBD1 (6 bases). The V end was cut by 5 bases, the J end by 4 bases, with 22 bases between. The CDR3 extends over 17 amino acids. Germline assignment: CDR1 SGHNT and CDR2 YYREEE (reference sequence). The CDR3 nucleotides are TGTGCCAGCAGTGCCGATCCAATCAGGGGCTCAGGAAACACCATATATTTT. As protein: CASSADPIRGSGNTIYF.